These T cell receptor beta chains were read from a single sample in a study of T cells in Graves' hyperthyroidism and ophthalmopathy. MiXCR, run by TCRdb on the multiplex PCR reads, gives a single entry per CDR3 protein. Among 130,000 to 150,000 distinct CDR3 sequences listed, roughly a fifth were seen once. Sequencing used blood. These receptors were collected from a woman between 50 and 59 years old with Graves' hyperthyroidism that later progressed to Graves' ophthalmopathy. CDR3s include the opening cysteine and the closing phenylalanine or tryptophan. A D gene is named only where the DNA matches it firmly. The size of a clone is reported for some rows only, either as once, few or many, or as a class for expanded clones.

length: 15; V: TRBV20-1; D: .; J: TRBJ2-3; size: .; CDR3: CSADPGQNIRSKWYF; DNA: TGCAGTGCTGACCCGGGCCAAAATATACGCAGTAAGTGGTATTTT
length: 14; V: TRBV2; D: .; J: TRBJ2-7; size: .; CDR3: CASTLRGHLYEQYF; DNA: TGTGCCAGCACTTTAAGGGGACACCTCTACGAGCAGTACTTC
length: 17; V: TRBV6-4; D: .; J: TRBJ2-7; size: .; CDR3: CASSDWGPERLSYEQYF; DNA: TGTGCCAGCAGTGACTGGGGCCCGGAGCGCCTCTCCTACGAGCAGTACTTC
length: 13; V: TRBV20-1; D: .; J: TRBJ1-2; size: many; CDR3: CSARTATIYGYTF; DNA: TGCAGTGCCCGGACAGCTACGATCTATGGCTACACCTTC
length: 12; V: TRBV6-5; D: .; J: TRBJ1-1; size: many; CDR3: CASSYPQGAAFF; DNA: TGTGCCAGCAGTTATCCCCAGGGCGCAGCTTTCTTT
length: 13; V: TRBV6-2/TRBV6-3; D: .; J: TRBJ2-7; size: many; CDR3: CASSFSGTDEQYF; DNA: TGTGCCAGCAGTTTCTCAGGGACCGACGAGCAGTACTTC
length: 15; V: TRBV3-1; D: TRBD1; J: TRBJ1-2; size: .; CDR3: CASSQLDRGHIGYTF; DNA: TGTGCCAGCAGCCAACTAGACAGGGGGCATATCGGCTACACCTTC
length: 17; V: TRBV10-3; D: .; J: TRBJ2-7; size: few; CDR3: CAISRLGGTDRTYEQYF; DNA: TGTGCCATCAGCCGACTAGGGGGGACGGACCGTACCTACGAGCAGTACTTC
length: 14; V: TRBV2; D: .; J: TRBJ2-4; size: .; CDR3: CASTQSLAKNIQYF; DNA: TGTGCCAGCACTCAGTCTCTAGCCAAAAACATTCAGTACTTC
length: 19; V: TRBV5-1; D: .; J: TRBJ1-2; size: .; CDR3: CASSWGLPAPGEDGYGYTF; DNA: TGCGCCAGCAGCTGGGGACTCCCGGCGCCCGGGGAGGACGGCTATGGCTACACCTTC
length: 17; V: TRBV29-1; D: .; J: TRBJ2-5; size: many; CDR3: CSVEGGVGGLLQETQYF; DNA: TGCAGCGTTGAAGGGGGAGTGGGGGGACTCCTTCAAGAGACCCAGTACTTC
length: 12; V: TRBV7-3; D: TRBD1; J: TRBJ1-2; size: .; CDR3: CASSSTGVGYTF; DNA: TGTGCCAGCAGCTCTACAGGGGTTGGCTACACCTTC
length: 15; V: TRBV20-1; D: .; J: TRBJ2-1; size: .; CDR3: CSAWLAGQSDNEQFF; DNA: TGCAGTGCTTGGCTCGCGGGACAGAGTGACAATGAGCAGTTCTTC
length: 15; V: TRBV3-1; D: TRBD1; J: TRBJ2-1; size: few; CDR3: CASGRGDRGNNEQFF; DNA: TGTGCCAGCGGCCGCGGGGACAGGGGGAACAATGAGCAGTTCTTC
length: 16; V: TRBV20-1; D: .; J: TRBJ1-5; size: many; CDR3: CSARDPLGGSNQPQHF; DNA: TGCAGTGCTAGAGATCCCCTCGGTGGCAGCAATCAGCCCCAGCATTTT
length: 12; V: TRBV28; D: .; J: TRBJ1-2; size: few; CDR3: CASDSGGRGYTF; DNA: TGTGCCAGCGACTCGGGGGGGCGAGGCTACACCTTC
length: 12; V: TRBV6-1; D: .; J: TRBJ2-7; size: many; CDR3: CASRDINYEQYF; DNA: TGTGCCAGCAGGGATATTAACTACGAGCAGTACTTC
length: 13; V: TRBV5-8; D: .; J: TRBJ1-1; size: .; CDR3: CASSRDRRTEAFF; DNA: TGTGCCAGCAGCCGTGACAGGCGCACTGAAGCTTTCTTT
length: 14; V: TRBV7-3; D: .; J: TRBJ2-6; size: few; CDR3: CASSLKTGANVLTF; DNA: TGTGCCAGCAGCCTAAAGACAGGGGCCAACGTCCTGACTTTC
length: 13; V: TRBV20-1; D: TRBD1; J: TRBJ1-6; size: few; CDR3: CSAVQGAGSPLHF; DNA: TGCAGTGCTGTCCAGGGGGCTGGTTCACCCCTCCACTTT
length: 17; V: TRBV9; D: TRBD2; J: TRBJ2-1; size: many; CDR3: CASSVLSGSVTYNEQFF; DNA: TGTGCCAGCAGCGTCTTGAGCGGGAGCGTCACCTACAATGAGCAGTTCTTC
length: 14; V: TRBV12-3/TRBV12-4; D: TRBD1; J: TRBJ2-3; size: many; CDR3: CASSLTGSTDTQYF; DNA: TGTGCCAGCAGTTTGACAGGGTCCACAGATACGCAGTATTTT
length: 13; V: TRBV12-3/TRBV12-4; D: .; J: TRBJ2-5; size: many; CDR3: CASIRRGGETQYF; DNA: TGTGCCAGCATCCGAAGGGGAGGAGAGACCCAGTACTTC
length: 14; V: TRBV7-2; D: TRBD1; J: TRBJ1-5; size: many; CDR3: CASSAQQGNQPQHF; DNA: TGTGCCAGCAGCGCCCAACAGGGGAATCAGCCCCAGCATTTT
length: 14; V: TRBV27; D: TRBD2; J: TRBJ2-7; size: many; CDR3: CASSPSGRGYEQYF; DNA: TGTGCCAGCAGCCCTAGCGGGAGGGGGTACGAGCAGTACTTC
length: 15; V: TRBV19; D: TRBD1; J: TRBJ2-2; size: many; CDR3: CASSTGQGNTGELFF; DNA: TGTGCCAGTAGTACGGGACAGGGCAACACCGGGGAGCTGTTTTTT
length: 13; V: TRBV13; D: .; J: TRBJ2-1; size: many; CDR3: CASSLGPGREQFF; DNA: TGTGCCAGCAGCTTAGGGCCGGGACGCGAGCAGTTCTTC
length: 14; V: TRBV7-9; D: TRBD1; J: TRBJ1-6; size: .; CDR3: CASSFDRDNSPLHF; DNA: TGTGCCAGCAGCTTTGACAGGGATAATTCACCCCTCCACTTT
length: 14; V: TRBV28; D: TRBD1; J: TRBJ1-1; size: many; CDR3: CASRTDRAFAEAFF; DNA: TGTGCCAGCAGAACGGACAGGGCGTTCGCTGAAGCTTTCTTT
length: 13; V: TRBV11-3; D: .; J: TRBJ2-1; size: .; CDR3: CASGGAVYNEQFF; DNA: TGTGCCAGCGGCGGAGCGGTCTACAATGAGCAGTTCTTC
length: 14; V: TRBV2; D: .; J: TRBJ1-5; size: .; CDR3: CASSESGSNQPQHF; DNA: TGTGCCAGCAGTGAATCAGGGAGCAATCAGCCCCAGCATTTT
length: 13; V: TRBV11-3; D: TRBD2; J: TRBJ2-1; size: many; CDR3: CASSSKLASEQFF; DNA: TGTGCCAGCAGCTCCAAACTAGCGAGTGAGCAGTTCTTC
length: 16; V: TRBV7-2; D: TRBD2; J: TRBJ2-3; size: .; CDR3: CASSLRVGGTTDTQYF; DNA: TGTGCCAGCAGCCTGAGGGTGGGAGGGACCACAGATACGCAGTATTTT
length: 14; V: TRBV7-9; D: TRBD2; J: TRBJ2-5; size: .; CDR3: CASSWRGGQETQYF; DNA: TGTGCCAGCAGCTGGCGCGGGGGGCAAGAGACCCAGTACTTC
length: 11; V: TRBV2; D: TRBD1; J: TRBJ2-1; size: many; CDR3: CARGGPSEQFF; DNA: TGTGCCCGAGGGGGCCCCAGTGAGCAGTTCTTC
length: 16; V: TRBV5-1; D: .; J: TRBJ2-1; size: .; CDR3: CASSLRGEAAYNEQFF; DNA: TGCGCCAGCAGCTTGAGGGGGGAGGCTGCCTACAATGAGCAGTTCTTC
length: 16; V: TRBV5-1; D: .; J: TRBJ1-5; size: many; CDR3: CASSPAGVYSNQPQHF; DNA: TGCGCCAGCAGTCCGGCAGGAGTCTATAGCAATCAGCCCCAGCATTTT
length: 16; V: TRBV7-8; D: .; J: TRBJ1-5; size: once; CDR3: CASSPRLRGQYQPQHF; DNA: TGTGCCAGCAGCCCCCGTTTGCGTGGGCAGTATCAGCCCCAGCATTTT
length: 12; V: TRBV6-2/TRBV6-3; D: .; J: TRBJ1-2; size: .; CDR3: CASRPGVGGYTF; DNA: TGTGCCAGCAGACCAGGGGTAGGTGGCTACACCTTC
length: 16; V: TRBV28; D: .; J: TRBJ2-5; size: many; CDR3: CASSLQKTGRQETQYF; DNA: TGTGCCAGCAGTTTACAGAAGACAGGGAGGCAAGAGACCCAGTACTTC
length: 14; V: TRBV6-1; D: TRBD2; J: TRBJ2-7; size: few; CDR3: CASSTLAGAGEQYF; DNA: TGTGCCAGCAGTACACTAGCGGGAGCGGGCGAGCAGTACTTC
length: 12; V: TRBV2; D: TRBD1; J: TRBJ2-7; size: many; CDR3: CASKDRAYEQYF; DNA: TGTGCCAGCAAAGACAGGGCGTACGAGCAGTACTTC
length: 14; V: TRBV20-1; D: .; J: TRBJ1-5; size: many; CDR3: CSARRRNSNQPQHF; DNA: TGCAGTGCTAGACGCAGAAATAGCAATCAGCCCCAGCATTTT
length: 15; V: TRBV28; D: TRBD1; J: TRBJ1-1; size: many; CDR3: CASSLSPGGSTEAFF; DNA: TGTGCCAGCAGTTTATCGCCAGGGGGAAGCACTGAAGCTTTCTTT
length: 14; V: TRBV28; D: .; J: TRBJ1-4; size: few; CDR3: CASSSISLNEKLFF; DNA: TGTGCCAGCAGCTCCATCAGCCTGAATGAAAAACTGTTTTTT
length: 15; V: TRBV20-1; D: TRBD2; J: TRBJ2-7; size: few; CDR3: CSAPPPTSGTYEQYF; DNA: TGCAGTGCTCCCCCCCCGACTAGCGGGACCTACGAGCAGTACTTC
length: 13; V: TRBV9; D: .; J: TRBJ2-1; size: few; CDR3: CASSVAQNNEQFF; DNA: TGTGCCAGCAGCGTAGCGCAGAACAATGAGCAGTTCTTC